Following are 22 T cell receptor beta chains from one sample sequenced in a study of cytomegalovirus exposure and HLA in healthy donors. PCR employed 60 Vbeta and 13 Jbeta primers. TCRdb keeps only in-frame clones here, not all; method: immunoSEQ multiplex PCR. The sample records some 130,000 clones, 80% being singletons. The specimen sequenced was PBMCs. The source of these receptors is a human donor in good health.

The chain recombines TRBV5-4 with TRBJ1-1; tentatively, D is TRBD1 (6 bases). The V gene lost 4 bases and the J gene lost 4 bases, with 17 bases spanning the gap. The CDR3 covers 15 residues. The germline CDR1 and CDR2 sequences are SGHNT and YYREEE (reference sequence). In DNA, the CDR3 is TGTGCCAGCAGCACGGACACAACAGGGCTCACTGAAGCTTTCTTT. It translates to CASSTDTTGLTEAFF. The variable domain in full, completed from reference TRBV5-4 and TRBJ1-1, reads ETGVTQSPTHLIKTRGQQVTLRCSSQSGHNTVSWYQQALGQGPQFIFQYYREEENGRGNFPPRFSGLQFPNYSSELNVNALELDDSALYLCASSTDTTGLTEAFFGQGTRLTVV.

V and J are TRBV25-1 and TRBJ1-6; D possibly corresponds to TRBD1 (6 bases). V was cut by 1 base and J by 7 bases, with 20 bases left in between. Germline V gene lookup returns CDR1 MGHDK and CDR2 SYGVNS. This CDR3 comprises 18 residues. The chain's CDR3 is CASSEFFPTGQKNSPLHF. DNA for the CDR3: TGTGCCAGCAGTGAATTTTTTCCCACGGGACAAAAGAATTCACCCCTCCACTTT. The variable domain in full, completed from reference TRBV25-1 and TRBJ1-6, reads EADIYQTPRYLVIGTGKKITLECSQTMGHDKMYWYQQDPGMELHLIHYSYGVNSTEKGDLSSESTVSRIRTEHFPLTLESARPSHTSQYLCASSEFFPTGQKNSPLHFGNGTRLTVT.

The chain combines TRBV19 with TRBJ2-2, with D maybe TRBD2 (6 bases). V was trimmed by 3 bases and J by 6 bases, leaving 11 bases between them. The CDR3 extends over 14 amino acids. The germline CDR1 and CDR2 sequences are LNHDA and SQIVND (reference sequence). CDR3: CASSIPREAGELFF. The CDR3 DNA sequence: TGTGCCAGTAGTATCCCGAGGGAGGCCGGGGAGCTGTTTTTT.

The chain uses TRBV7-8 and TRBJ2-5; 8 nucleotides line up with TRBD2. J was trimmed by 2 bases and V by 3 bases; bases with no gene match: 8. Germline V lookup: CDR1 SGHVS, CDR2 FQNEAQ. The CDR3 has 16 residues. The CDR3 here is CASSLGTGGPQETQYF. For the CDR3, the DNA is TGTGCCAGCAGCTTGGGTACGGGGGGGCCTCAAGAGACCCAGTACTTC.

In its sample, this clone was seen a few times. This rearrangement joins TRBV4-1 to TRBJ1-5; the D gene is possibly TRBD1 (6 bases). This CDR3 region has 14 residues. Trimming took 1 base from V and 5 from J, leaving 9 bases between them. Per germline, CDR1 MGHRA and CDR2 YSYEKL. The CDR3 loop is CASSQGQVYQPQHF. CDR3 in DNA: TGCGCCAGCAGCCAAGGACAGGTGTATCAGCCCCAGCATTTT.

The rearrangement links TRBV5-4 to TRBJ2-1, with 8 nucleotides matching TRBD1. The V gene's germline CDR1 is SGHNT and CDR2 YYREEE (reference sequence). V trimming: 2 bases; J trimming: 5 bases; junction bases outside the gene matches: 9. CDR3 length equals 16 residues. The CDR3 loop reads CASSFMLQGQDNEQFF. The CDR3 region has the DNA TGTGCCAGCAGCTTTATGCTACAGGGACAGGACAATGAGCAGTTCTTC.

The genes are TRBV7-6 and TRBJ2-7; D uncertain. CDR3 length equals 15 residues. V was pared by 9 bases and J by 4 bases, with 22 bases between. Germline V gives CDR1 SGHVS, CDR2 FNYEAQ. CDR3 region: CASFFKQKAAYEQYF. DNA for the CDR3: TGTGCCAGTTTTTTCAAGCAGAAGGCGGCATACGAGCAGTACTTC.

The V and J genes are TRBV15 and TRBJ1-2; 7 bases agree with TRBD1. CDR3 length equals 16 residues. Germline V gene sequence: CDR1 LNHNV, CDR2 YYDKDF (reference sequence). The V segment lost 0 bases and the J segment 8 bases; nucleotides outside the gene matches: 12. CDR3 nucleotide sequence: TGTGCCACCAGCAGAGATCCCGCTACAGGGGTAAGAGGCTACACCTTC. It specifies CATSRDPATGVRGYTF.

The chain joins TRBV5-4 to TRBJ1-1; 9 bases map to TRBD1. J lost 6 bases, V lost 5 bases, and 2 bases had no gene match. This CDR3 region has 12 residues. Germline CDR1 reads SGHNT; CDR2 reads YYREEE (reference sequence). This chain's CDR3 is CASRDRGPEAFF. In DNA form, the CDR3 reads TGTGCCAGCAGGGACAGGGGCCCTGAAGCTTTCTTT.

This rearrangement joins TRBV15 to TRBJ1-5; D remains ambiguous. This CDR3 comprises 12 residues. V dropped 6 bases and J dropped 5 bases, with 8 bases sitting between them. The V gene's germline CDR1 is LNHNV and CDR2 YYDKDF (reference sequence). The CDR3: CATSGPHQPQHF. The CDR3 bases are TGTGCCACCAGTGGCCCCCATCAGCCCCAGCATTTT.

The CDR3 region has the DNA TGTGCCAGCAGCTTAGATACAGCCGGCCAGCCCCAGCATTTT. Translated, it gives CASSLDTAGQPQHF. The rearrangement links TRBV7-9 to TRBJ1-5; no clear D. V lost 1 base to trimming and J lost 7 bases, with 11 bases between them. The CDR3 is 14 amino acids. The germline CDR1 and CDR2 sequences are SEHNR and FQNEAQ (reference sequence).

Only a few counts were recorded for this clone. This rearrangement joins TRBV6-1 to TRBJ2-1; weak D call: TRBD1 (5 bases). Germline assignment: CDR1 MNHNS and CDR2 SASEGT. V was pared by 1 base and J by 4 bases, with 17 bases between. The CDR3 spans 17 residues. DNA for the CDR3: TGTGCCAGCAGTGAAGTGGGCTTAGCAGGGTTGTACAATGAGCAGTTCTTC. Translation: CASSEVGLAGLYNEQFF.

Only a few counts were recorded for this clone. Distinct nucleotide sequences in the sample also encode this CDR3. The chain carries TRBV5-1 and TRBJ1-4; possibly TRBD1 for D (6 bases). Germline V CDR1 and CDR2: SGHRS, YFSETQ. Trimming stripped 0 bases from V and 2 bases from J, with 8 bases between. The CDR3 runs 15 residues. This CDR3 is CASSLGGQTNEKLFF. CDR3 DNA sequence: TGCGCCAGCAGCTTGGGTGGACAGACTAATGAAAAACTGTTTTTT.

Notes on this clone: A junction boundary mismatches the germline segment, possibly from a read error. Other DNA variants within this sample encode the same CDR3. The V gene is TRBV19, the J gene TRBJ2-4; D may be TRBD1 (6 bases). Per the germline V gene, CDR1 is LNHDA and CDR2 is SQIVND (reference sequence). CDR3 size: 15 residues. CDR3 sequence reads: CASSMAKDSQNIQYF. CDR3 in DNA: TGTGCCAGCAGTATGGCTAAGGACAGCCAAAACATTCAGTACTTC.

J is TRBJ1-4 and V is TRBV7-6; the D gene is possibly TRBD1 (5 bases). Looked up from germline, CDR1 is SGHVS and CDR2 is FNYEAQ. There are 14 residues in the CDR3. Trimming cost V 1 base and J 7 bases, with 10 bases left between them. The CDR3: CASSLGGGFEKLFF. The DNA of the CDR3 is TGTGCCAGCAGCTTAGGCGGGGGGTTTGAAAAACTGTTTTTT.

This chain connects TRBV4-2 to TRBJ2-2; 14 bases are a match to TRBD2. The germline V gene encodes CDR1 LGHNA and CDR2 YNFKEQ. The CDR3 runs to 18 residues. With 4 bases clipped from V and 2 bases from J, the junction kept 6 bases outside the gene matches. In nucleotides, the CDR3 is TGTGCCAGCAGCCCTCGGACTAGCGGGGGGCGAAACACCGGGGAGCTGTTTTTT. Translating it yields CASSPRTSGGRNTGELFF.

The CDR3 loop reads CASSKGGSNYEQYF. The CDR3 coding sequence is TGTGCCAGCAGCAAAGGAGGGAGCAACTACGAGCAGTACTTC. This chain connects TRBV7-9 to TRBJ2-7; D is possibly TRBD2 (6 bases). Trimming cost V 5 bases and J 3 bases, with 14 bases left between them. The germline V gene encodes CDR1 SEHNR and CDR2 FQNEAQ (reference sequence). The CDR3 is 14 amino acids.

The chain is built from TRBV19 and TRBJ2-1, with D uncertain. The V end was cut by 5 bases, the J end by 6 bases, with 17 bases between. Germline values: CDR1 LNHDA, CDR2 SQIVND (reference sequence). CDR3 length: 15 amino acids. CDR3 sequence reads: CASSDSLPRSNEQFF. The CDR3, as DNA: TGTGCCAGTAGTGATTCGCTCCCTAGAAGCAATGAGCAGTTCTTC.

The CDR3 nucleotides are TGTGCCAGCGCGGTGGGGACAGACTACGAGCAGTACTTC. The encoded protein is CASAVGTDYEQYF. The V and J genes are TRBV28 and TRBJ2-7, with 7 bases aligning to TRBD1. Germline V gene sequence: CDR1 MDHEN, CDR2 SYDVKM. The trim removed 8 bases at V and 3 bases at J, leaving 7 bases unmatched. The CDR3 contains 13 residues.

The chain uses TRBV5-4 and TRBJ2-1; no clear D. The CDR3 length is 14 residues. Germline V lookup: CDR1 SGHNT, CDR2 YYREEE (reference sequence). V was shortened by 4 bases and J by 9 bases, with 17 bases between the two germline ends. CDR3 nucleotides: TGTGCCAGCAGCCCCGGCCTAACTACAAGTGAGCAGTTCTTC. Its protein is CASSPGLTTSEQFF. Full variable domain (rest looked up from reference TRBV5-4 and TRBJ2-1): ETGVTQSPTHLIKTRGQQVTLRCSSQSGHNTVSWYQQALGQGPQFIFQYYREEENGRGNFPPRFSGLQFPNYSSELNVNALELDDSALYLCASSPGLTTSEQFFGPGTRLTVL.

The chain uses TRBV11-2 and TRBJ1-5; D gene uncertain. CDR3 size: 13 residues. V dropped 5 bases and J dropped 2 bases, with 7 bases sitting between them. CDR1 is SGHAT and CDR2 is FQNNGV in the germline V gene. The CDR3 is CASSHGGNQPQHF. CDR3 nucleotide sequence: TGTGCCAGCAGCCACGGTGGCAATCAGCCCCAGCATTTT.

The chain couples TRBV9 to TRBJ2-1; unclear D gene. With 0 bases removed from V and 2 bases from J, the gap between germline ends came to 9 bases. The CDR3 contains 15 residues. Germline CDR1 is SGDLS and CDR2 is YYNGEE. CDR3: CASSVELTTYNEQFF. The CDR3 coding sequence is TGTGCCAGCAGCGTAGAACTAACGACCTACAATGAGCAGTTCTTC.